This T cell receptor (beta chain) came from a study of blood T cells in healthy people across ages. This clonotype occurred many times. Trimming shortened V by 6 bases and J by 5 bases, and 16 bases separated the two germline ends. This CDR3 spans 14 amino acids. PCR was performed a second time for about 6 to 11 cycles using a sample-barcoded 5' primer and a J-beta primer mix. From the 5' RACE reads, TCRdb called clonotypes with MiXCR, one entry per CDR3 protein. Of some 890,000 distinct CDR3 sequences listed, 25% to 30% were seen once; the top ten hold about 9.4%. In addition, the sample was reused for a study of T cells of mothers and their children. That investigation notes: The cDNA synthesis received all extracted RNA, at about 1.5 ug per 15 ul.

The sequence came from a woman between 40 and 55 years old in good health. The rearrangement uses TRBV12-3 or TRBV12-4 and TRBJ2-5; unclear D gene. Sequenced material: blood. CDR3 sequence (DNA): TGTGCCAGCAGAGACGCTGCAGACCGGGAGACCCAGTACTTC. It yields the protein CASRDAADRETQYF.